This entry lists 15 T cell receptor beta chains sequenced from one sample in a study of cytomegalovirus exposure and HLA in healthy donors (dated by TCRdb to the late 2010s). Receptor amplification or capture employed the immunoSEQ multiplex PCR assay. A mixture of 60 forward primers for TCR Vbeta segments and 13 reverse primers for TCR Jbeta segments was used in the multiplex PCR. TCRdb obtained this table from immuneACCESS and retained in-frame rearrangements with V and J assigned. These tables miss some clones; where compared with another copy, unresolved V genes account for less than half of the shortfall, and the remainder is unexplained. Across this sample there are about 81,000 clones, with approximately 90% seen only once. Under 2.5% of the sample goes to the ten largest clones. The sample taken for sequencing was PBMCs. The receptor set was obtained from a man younger than 35 in good health and CMV-seronegative.

The chain links TRBV5-6 to TRBJ2-3; tentatively, D is TRBD2 (5 bases). This CDR3 has 11 residues. V was clipped by 4 bases and J by 6 bases, with 6 bases between them. Germline V CDR1 and CDR2: SGHDT, YYEEEE. CDR3 bases: TGTGCCAGCAGCGGCGGGGATACGCAGTATTTT. It encodes CASSGGDTQYF.

The gene calls are TRBV7-7 and TRBJ2-1, with D possibly being TRBD2 (5 bases). The germline CDR1 and CDR2 sequences are SSHAT and FNYEAQ (reference sequence). Trimming cost V 5 bases and J 5 bases, with 16 bases left between them. CDR3 length: 15 residues. The CDR3 region is CASSPSRGRDNEQFF. DNA of the CDR3: TGTGCCAGCAGCCCCTCTCGAGGGCGGGACAATGAGCAGTTCTTC.

This rearrangement joins TRBV19 to TRBJ1-1; 7 bases are shared with TRBD1. The CDR3 covers 15 residues. Germline loops: CDR1 LNHDA, CDR2 SQIVND (reference sequence). V dropped 3 bases and J dropped 1; count of bases not matched to a gene: 5. CDR3 region: CASSMNRGGNTEAFF. CDR3 in DNA: TGTGCCAGTAGTATGAACAGGGGAGGGAACACTGAAGCTTTCTTT. Together with reference TRBV19 and TRBJ1-1, the CDR3 gives the full variable domain: DGGITQSPKYLFRKEGQNVTLSCEQNLNHDAMYWYRQDPGQGLRLIYYSQIVNDFQKGDIAEGYSVSREKKESFPLTVTSAQKNPTAFYLCASSMNRGGNTEAFFGQGTRLTVV.

The chain is built from TRBV7-9 and TRBJ1-1; D gene unclear. The V end lost 5 bases, the J end lost 0 bases, and 19 bases lay between the germline ends. The CDR3 extends over 17 amino acids. Germline loops: CDR1 SEHNR, CDR2 FQNEAQ (reference sequence). CDR3: CASSPRTSGSMNTEAFF. The CDR3 DNA follows: TGTGCCAGCAGCCCGAGGACTAGCGGGAGTATGAACACTGAAGCTTTCTTT.

This chain joins TRBV28 and TRBJ2-6; D is possibly TRBD2 (5 bases). Trimming cost V 3 bases and J 3 bases, with 18 bases left between them. Germline CDR1 is MDHEN and CDR2 is SYDVKM. This CDR3 spans 18 amino acids. The CDR3 spells CASSFEVPVARGANVLTF. The CDR3 DNA reads TGTGCCAGCAGTTTCGAGGTTCCAGTAGCGCGTGGGGCCAACGTCCTGACTTTC.

The sample holds a few counts of this clone. This chain joins TRBV11-3 and TRBJ2-7; 8 nucleotides align to TRBD2. This CDR3 spans 15 amino acids. The germline V gene encodes CDR1 SGHNT and CDR2 YENEEA. Trimming cost V 5 bases and J 5 bases; bases outside gene matches: 11. CDR3 in DNA: TGTGCCAGCAGCCCCGGAGCGGGAGCCCACCACGAGCAGTACTTC. As protein: CASSPGAGAHHEQYF.

V is TRBV11-2 and J is TRBJ1-3; 8 bases agree with TRBD1. CDR1 is SGHAT and CDR2 is FQNNGV in the germline V gene. V lost 2 bases, J lost 5 bases, and 5 bases stayed unmatched. The CDR3 totals 15 residues. The CDR3 reads CASSLIQGARNTIYF. CDR3 nucleotide sequence: TGTGCCAGCAGCTTAATTCAGGGGGCTAGAAACACCATATATTTT.

This rearrangement joins TRBV4-3 to TRBJ2-7; 8 bases line up with TRBD1. Germline-derived CDR1 and CDR2 are LGHNA and YSLEER. Trimming took 0 bases from V and 2 from J; bases not matched to a gene: 0. This CDR3 spans 14 amino acids. Here the CDR3 DNA reads TGCGCCAGCAGCCAAGAACAGGGGGCCTACGAGCAGTACTTC. This encodes CASSQEQGAYEQYF.

V gene TRBV7-2 combines with J gene TRBJ2-7; TRBD2 matches at 8 bases. This CDR3 contains 17 residues. Germline V CDR1 and CDR2: SGHTA, FQGNSA. The junction had 16 bases not matched to a gene; V was cut back by 6 bases and J by 3 bases. The DNA for the CDR3 is TGTGCCAGCAGTCCGAACCGAAGCGGGGGTGGGCGCTACGAGCAGTACTTC. Translation: CASSPNRSGGGRYEQYF.

The chain employs TRBV7-8 and TRBJ2-1; 12 bases are shared with TRBD2. CDR3 length: 16 residues. The J segment lost 9 bases and the V segment lost 1 base, leaving 7 bases of the junction unmatched. The germline CDR1 and CDR2 sequences are SGHVS and FQNEAQ. This chain's CDR3 is CASSLGSSGRAGEQFF. The CDR3, as DNA: TGTGCCAGCAGCTTAGGGTCTAGCGGGAGGGCCGGTGAGCAGTTCTTC.

The V call is TRBV9, the J call TRBJ2-7; D might be TRBD2 (6 bases). Germline V gene data show CDR1 as SGDLS and CDR2 as YYNGEE. The V end lost 0 bases, the J end lost 3 bases, and 10 bases lay between the germline ends. The CDR3 has 14 residues. The DNA of the CDR3 is TGTGCCAGCAGCGTAGAGAGGGGAGGCTACGAGCAGTACTTC. Amino acid sequence: CASSVERGGYEQYF.

This sequence joins TRBV4-3 and TRBJ2-5; perhaps TRBD2 as D (5 bases). Gene TRBJ2-7 matches the end of the DNA better, so the J call may be wrong. The CDR3 has 14 residues. Per the germline V gene, CDR1 is LGHNA and CDR2 is YSLEER. CDR3: CASSQEGATYEQYF. The CDR3 DNA reads TGCGCCAGCAGCCAAGAGGGAGCCACCTACGAGCAGTACTTC.

CDR3 region: CASSIQEPPYGYTF. CDR3 coding DNA: TGTGCCAGTAGTATTCAGGAACCCCCGTATGGCTACACCTTC. The chain uses TRBV19 and TRBJ1-2; D unresolved. Between the trimmed V and J ends, which lost 3 bases and 5 bases, there was a span of 13 bases. The CDR3 covers 14 residues. In germline, CDR1 is LNHDA, CDR2 SQIVND (reference sequence). The whole variable domain, filled in from reference TRBV19 and TRBJ1-2, reads DGGITQSPKYLFRKEGQNVTLSCEQNLNHDAMYWYRQDPGQGLRLIYYSQIVNDFQKGDIAEGYSVSREKKESFPLTVTSAQKNPTAFYLCASSIQEPPYGYTFGSGTRLTVV.

Worth noting for this clone: Other DNA sequences within the sample encode an identical CDR3. J is TRBJ2-7 and V is TRBV5-4, with D unclear. From germline, CDR1 is SGHNT and CDR2 YYREEE (reference sequence). The V and J ends lost 0 bases and 2 bases respectively, with 6 bases between them. CDR3 length: 13 residues. CDR3: CASSLGGTYEQYF. The CDR3 nucleotides are TGTGCCAGCAGCTTGGGCGGTACCTACGAGCAGTACTTC.

The genes are TRBV5-1 and TRBJ1-4; no firm D call. The ends were cut back, 4 bases at V and 8 bases at J, with 18 bases in the middle. CDR1 is SGHRS and CDR2 is YFSETQ in the germline V gene. This CDR3 contains 15 residues. CDR3 nucleotide sequence: TGCGCCAGCAGCGCTCCGGCGCCCGGAGGGGAAAAACTGTTTTTT. Its protein is CASSAPAPGGEKLFF. The entire variable domain, with the rest obtained from reference TRBV5-1 and TRBJ1-4, is as follows: KAGVTQTPRYLIKTRGQQVTLSCSPISGHRSVSWYQQTPGQGLQFLFEYFSETQRNKGNFPGRFSGRQFSNSRSEMNVSTLELGDSALYLCASSAPAPGGEKLFFGSGTQLSVL.